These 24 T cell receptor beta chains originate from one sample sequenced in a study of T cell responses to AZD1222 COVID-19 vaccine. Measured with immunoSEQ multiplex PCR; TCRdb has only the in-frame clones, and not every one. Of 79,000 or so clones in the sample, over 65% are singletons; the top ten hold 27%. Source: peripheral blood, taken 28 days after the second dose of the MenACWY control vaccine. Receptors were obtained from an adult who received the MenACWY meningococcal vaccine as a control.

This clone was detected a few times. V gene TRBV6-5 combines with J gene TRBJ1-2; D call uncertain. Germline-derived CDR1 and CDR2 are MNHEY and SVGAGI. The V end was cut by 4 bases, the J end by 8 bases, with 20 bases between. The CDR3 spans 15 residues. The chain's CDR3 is CASSWEPGSFRGYTF. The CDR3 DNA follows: TGTGCCAGCAGTTGGGAACCGGGCTCCTTTCGGGGCTACACCTTC.

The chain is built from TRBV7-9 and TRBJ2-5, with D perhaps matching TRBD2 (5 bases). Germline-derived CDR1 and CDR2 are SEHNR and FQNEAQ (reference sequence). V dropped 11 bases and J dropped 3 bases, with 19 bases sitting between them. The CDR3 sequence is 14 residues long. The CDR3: CASSLPLAKETQYF. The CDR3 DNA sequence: TGTGCCTCCTCACTACCGCTAGCTAAAGAGACCCAGTACTTC.

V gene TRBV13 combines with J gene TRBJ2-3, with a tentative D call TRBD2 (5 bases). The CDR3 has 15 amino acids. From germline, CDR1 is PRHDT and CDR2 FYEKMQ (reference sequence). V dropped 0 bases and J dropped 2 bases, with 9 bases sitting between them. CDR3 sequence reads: CASSLGVRDTDTQYF. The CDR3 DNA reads TGTGCCAGCAGCTTAGGAGTGAGGGACACAGATACGCAGTATTTT.

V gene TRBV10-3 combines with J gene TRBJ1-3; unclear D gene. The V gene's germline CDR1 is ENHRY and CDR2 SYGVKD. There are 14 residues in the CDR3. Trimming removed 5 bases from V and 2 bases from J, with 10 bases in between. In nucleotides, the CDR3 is TGTGCCATCAGTTCCAGCGGAGCTGGAAACACCATATATTTT. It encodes CAISSSGAGNTIYF.

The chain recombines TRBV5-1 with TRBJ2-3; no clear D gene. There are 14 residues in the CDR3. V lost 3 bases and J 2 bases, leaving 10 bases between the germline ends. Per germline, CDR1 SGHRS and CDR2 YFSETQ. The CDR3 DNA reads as TGCGCCAGCAGCTCCTCAGACTTCACAGATACGCAGTATTTT. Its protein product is CASSSSDFTDTQYF. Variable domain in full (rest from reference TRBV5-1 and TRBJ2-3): KAGVTQTPRYLIKTRGQQVTLSCSPISGHRSVSWYQQTPGQGLQFLFEYFSETQRNKGNFPGRFSGRQFSNSRSEMNVSTLELGDSALYLCASSSSDFTDTQYFGPGTRLTVL.

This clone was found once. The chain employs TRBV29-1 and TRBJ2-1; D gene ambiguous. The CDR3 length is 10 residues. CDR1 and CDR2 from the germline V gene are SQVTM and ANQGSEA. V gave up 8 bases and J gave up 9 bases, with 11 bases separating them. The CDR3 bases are TGCAGCTACATAGATCTTGAGCAGTTCTTC. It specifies CSYIDLEQFF.

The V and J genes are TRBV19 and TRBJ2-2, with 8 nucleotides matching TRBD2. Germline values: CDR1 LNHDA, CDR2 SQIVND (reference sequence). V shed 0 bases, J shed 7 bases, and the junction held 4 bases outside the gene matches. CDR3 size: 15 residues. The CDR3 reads CASSIDGTRGGELFF. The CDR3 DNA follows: TGTGCCAGTAGTATAGACGGGACTAGGGGCGGGGAGCTGTTTTTT. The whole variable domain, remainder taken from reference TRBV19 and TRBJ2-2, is DGGITQSPKYLFRKEGQNVTLSCEQNLNHDAMYWYRQDPGQGLRLIYYSQIVNDFQKGDIAEGYSVSREKKESFPLTVTSAQKNPTAFYLCASSIDGTRGGELFFGEGSRLTVL.

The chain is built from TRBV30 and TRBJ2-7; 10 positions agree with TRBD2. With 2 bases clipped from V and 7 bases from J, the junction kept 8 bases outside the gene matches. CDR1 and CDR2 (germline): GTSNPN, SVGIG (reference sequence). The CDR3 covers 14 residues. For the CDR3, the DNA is TGTGCCTGGAGTAGCCTAGCGGGAGTGAAGGAGCAGTACTTC. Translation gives CAWSSLAGVKEQYF.

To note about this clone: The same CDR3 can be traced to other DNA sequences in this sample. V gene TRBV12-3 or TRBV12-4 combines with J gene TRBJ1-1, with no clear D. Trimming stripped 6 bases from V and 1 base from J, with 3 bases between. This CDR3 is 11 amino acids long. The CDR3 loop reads CASSRNTEAFF. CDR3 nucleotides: TGTGCCAGCAGCCGGAACACTGAAGCTTTCTTT.

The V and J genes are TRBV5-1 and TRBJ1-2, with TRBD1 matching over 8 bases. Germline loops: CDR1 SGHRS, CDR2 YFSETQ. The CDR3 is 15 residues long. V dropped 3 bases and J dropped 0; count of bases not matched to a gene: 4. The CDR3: CASSSETGANYGYTF. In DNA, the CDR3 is TGCGCCAGCAGCTCGGAGACAGGGGCTAACTATGGCTACACCTTC.

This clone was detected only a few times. For the CDR3, the DNA is TGTGCCAGCAGGACTCTTCGGAATGAGCAGTTCTTC. This translates into CASRTLRNEQFF. This sequence joins TRBV6-5 and TRBJ2-1; D remains ambiguous. This CDR3 has 12 amino acids. Germline values: CDR1 MNHEY, CDR2 SVGAGI. The ends were cut back, 6 bases at V and 7 bases at J, with 10 bases in the middle.

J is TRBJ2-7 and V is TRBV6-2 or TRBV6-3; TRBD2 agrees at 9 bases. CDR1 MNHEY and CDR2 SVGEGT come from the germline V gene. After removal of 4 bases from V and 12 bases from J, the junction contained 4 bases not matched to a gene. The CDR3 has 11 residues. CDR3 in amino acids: CASSSGTSSYF. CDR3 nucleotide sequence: TGTGCCAGCAGTTCCGGGACTAGCTCGTACTTC.

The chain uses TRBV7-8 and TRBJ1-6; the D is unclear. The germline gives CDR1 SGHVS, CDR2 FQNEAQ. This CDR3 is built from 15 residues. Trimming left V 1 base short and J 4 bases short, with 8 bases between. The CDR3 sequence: CASSLDWAYNSPLHF. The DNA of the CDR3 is TGTGCCAGCAGCTTAGACTGGGCGTATAATTCACCCCTCCACTTT.

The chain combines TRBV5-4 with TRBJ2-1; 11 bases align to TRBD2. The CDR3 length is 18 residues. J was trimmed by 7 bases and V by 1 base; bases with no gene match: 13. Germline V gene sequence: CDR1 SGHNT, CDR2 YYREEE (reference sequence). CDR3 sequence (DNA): TGTGCCAGCAGCTTGCCCCCCCTACTAGCGGGAGCTGGTAATGAGCAGTTCTTC. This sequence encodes CASSLPPLLAGAGNEQFF.

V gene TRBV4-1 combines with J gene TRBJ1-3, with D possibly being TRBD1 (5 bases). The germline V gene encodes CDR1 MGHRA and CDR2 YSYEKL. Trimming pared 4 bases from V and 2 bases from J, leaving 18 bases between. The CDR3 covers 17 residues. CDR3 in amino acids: CASSRNRDSRTGNTIYF. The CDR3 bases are TGCGCCAGCAGCCGGAACCGGGACTCAAGAACTGGAAACACCATATATTTT.

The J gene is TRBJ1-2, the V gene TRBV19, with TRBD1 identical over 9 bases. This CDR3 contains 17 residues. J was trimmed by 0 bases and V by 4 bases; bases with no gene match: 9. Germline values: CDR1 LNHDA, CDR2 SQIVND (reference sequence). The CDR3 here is CASSKPSTGGTNYGYTF. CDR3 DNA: TGTGCCAGTAGTAAACCTTCGACAGGGGGTACTAACTATGGCTACACCTTC.

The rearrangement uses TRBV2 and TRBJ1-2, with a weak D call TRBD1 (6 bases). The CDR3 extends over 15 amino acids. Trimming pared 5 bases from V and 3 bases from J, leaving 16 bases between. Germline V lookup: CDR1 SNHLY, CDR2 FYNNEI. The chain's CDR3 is CASSLTGMRDYGYTF. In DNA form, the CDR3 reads TGTGCCAGCAGTCTCACAGGGATGAGGGACTATGGCTACACCTTC.

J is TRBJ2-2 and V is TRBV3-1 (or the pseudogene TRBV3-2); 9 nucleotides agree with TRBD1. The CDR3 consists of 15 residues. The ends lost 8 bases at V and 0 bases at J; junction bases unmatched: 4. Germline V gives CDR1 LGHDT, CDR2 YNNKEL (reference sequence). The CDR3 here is CASRTGGANTGELFF. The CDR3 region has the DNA TGTGCCAGCCGAACAGGGGGCGCGAACACCGGGGAGCTGTTTTTT.

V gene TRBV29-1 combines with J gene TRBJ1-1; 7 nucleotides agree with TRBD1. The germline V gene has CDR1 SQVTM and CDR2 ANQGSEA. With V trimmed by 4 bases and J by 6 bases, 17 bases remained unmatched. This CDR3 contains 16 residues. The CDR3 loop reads CSVADRVKWGVSEAFF. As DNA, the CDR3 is TGCAGCGTTGCAGACAGGGTTAAATGGGGGGTCTCTGAAGCTTTCTTT. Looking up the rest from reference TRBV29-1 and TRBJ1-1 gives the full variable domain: SAVISQKPSRDICQRGTSLTIQCQVDSQVTMMFWYRQQPGQSLTLIATANQGSEATYESGFVIDKFPISRPNLTFSTLTVSNMSPEDSSIYLCSVADRVKWGVSEAFFGQGTRLTVV.

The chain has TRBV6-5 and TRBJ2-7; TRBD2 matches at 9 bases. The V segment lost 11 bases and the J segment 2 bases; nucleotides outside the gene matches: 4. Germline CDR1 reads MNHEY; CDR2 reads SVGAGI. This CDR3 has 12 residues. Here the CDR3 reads CASSGAAYEQYF. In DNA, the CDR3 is TGTGCCTCTAGCGGGGCCGCCTACGAGCAGTACTTC.

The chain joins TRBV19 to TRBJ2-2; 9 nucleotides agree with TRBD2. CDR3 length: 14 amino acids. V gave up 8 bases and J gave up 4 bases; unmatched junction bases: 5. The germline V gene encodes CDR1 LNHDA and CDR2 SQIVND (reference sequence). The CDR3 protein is CASSSGGRTGELFF. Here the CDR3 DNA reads TGTGCCAGTTCAAGCGGGGGGCGCACCGGGGAGCTGTTTTTT.

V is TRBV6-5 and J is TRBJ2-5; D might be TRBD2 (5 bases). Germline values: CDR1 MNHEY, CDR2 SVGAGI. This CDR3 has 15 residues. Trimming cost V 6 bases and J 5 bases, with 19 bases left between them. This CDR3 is CASSPSRAGVETQYF. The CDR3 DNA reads TGTGCCAGCAGCCCCTCGCGGGCGGGCGTGGAGACCCAGTACTTC.

The CDR3 here is CASSLGTGTGRGEKLFF. The CDR3 region has the DNA TGTGCCAGCAGCTTAGGAACCGGGACAGGGAGAGGTGAAAAACTGTTTTTT. The rearrangement links TRBV7-9 to TRBJ1-4; 9 nucleotides agree with TRBD1. The CDR3 length is 17 residues. Germline values: CDR1 SEHNR, CDR2 FQNEAQ (reference sequence). With 1 base clipped from V and 7 bases from J, the junction kept 10 bases outside the gene matches.

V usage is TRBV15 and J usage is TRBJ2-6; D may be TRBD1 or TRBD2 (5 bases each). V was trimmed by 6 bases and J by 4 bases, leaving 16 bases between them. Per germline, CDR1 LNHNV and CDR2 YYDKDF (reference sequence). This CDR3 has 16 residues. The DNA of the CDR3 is TGTGCCACCAGGGTGAGCTTTGGGACCGGGGCCAACGTCCTGACTTTC. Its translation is CATRVSFGTGANVLTF.